The entry below describes one T cell receptor (beta chain). The data are from a study of shared clonotypes between healthy human individuals. Sequencing used immunoSEQ multiplex PCR; TCRdb keeps in-frame clones, though not all of them. The table records 780,000 or so clones, roughly 72% of them present only once. The germline V gene has CDR1 LNHDA and CDR2 SQIVND (reference sequence). The ends were cut back, 2 bases at V and 1 base at J, with 9 bases in the middle. This CDR3 comprises 15 residues. The chain uses TRBV19 and TRBJ1-5; a weak D match, TRBD1 (6 bases). The sequenced material came from memory CD4+ T cells sorted from blood. Subset: CD45RA-negative fraction. The receptor was derived from a woman in her thirties in good health. The CDR3 DNA reads as TGTGCCAGTAGTATATCAGGGGCGAGCAATCAGCCCCAGCATTTT. Its protein is CASSISGASNQPQHF.